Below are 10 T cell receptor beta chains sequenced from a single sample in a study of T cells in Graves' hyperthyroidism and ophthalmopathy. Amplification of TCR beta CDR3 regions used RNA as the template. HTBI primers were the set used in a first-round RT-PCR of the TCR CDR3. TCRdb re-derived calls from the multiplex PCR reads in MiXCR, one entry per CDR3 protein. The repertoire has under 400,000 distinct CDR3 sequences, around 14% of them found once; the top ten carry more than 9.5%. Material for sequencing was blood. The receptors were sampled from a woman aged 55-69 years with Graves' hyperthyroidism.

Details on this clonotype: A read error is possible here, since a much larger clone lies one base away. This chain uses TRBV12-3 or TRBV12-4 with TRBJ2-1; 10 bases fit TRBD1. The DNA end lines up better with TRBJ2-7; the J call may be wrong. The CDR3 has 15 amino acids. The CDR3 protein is CASSTGTGDYNEQYF. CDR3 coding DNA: TGTGCCAGCAGTACCGGGACAGGGGACTACAATGAGCAGTACTTC.

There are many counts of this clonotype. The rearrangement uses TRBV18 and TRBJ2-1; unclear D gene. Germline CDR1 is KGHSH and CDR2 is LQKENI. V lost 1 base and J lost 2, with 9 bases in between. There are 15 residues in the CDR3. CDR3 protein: CASSPQSETYNEQFF. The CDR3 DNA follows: TGTGCCAGCTCACCACAATCTGAAACCTACAATGAGCAGTTCTTC.

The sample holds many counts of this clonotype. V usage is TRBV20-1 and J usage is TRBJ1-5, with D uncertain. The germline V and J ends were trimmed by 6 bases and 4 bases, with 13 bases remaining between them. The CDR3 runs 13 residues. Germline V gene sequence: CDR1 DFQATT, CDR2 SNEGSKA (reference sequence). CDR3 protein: CSASPGVNQPQHF. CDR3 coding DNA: TGCAGTGCCTCTCCGGGCGTAAATCAGCCCCAGCATTTT.

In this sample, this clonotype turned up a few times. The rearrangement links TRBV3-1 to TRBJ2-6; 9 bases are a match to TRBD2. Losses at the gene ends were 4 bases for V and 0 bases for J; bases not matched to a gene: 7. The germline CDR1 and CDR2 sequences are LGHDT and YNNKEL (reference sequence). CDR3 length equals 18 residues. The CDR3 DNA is TGTGCCAGCAGCCCCGTACTAGCGGGTTCCTCTGGGGCCAACGTCCTGACTTTC. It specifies CASSPVLAGSSGANVLTF.

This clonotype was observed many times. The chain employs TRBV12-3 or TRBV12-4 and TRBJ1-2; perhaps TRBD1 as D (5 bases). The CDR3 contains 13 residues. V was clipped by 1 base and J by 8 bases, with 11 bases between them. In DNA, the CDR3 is TGTGCCAGCAGTTTAGGGAAGGGGATCGGCTACACCTTC. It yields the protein CASSLGKGIGYTF.

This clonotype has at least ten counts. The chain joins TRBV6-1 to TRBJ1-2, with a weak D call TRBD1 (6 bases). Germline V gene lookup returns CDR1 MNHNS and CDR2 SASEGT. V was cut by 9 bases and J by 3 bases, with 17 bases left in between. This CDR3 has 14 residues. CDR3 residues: CASCPTRGHYGYTF. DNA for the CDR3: TGTGCCAGTTGCCCTACCAGGGGACACTATGGCTACACCTTC.

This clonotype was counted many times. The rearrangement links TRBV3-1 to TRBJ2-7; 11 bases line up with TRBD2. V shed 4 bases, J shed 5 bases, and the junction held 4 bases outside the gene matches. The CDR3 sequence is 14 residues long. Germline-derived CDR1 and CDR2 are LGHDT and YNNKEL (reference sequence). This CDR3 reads CASSPGTSGNEQYF. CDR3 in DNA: TGTGCCAGCAGCCCCGGGACTAGCGGAAACGAGCAGTACTTC.

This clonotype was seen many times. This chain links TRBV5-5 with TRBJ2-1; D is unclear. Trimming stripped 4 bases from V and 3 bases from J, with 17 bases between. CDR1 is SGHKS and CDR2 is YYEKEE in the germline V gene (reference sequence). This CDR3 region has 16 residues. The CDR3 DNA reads TGTGCCAGCAGCCCCGGCCAGCGTTCAAACTACAATGAGCAGTTCTTC. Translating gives CASSPGQRSNYNEQFF. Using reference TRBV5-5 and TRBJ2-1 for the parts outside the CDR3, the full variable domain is DAGVTQSPTHLIKTRGQQVTLRCSPISGHKSVSWYQQVLGQGPQFIFQYYEKEERGRGNFPDRFSARQFPNYSSELNVNALLLGDSALYLCASSPGQRSNYNEQFFGPGTRLTVL.

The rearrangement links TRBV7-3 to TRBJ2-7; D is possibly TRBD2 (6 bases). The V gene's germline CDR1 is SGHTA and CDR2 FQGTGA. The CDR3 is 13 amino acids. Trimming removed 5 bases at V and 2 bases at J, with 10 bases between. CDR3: CASSTGRPYEQYF. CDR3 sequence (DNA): TGTGCCAGCAGCACCGGGAGACCCTACGAGCAGTACTTC.

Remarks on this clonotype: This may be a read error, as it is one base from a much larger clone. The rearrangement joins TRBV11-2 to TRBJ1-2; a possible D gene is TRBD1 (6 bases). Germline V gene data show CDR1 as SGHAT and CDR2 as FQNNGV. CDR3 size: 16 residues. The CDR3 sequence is CASSSGQRALNYGYTF. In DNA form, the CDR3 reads TGTGCCAGTAGCTCCGGACAGAGGGCGCTGAACTATGGCTACACCTTC.